This TCR beta chain was sequenced during a study of cytomegalovirus exposure and HLA in healthy donors. General study points: 150 or so TCR beta chains were listed as cytomegalovirus-associated. In vitro testing confirmed a few CMV-associated chains as specific for CMV antigens.

CDR3 length: 15 residues. Germline CDR1 MNHNY, CDR2 SVGAGI (reference sequence). V lost 2 bases, J lost 7 bases, and 5 bases stayed unmatched. Clones were sequenced by immunoSEQ multiplex PCR, and TCRdb holds only the in-frame ones, with some missing. This sample has approximately 54,000 clones, with around 90% found just once. As regards this clone: Its target is not known.

The sequence came from a woman under 30 in good health and CMV-seropositive. This chain joins TRBV6-6 and TRBJ2-1; TRBD1 matches 10 bases. Sequenced input: PBMCs. Here the CDR3 DNA reads TGTGCCAGCAGTTACACAGGACAGGGGGTTAATGAGCAGTTCTTC. It encodes CASSYTGQGVNEQFF.